This TCR beta chain is from a study of CD8+ T cells in alopecia areata. Investigators isolated RNA and reverse transcribed it into cDNA to act as the sequencing template. Measured with immunoSEQ multiplex PCR; TCRdb has only the in-frame clones, and not every one. The sample lists 35,000 to 50,000 clones; roughly two thirds were seen once. Study results and caveats: Higher clonality was seen in lesional scalp than in normal scalp, especially in alopecia totalis/universalis.

Treatment described: oral pan-JAK inhibitor, 5-10 mg twice daily. This clone was seen more than once but under ten times. Its specificity is unknown. CDR3 length equals 15 residues. Deletions cut 5 bases from V and 1 base from J, with 14 bases between. Germline V gene data show CDR1 as LNHDA and CDR2 as SQIVND (reference sequence). The chain employs TRBV19 and TRBJ1-1, with D unresolved. This receptor was obtained from a human donor with alopecia areata. The starting material was CD8+ T cells sorted from blood, obtained at week 4, from a patient treated with tofacitinib. Here the CDR3 DNA reads TGTGCCAGTAGTTTAGCCCCCGGGCGGAACACTGAAGCTTTCTTT. It specifies CASSLAPGRNTEAFF.